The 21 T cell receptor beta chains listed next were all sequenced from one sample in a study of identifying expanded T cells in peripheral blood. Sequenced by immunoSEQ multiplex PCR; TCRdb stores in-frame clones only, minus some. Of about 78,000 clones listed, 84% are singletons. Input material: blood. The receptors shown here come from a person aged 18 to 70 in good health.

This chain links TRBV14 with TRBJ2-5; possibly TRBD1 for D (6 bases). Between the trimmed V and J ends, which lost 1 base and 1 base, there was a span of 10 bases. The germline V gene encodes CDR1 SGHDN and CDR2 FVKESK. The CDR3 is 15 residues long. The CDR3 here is CASSQATGPQETQYF. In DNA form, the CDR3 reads TGTGCCAGCAGCCAAGCTACAGGGCCCCAAGAGACCCAGTACTTC.

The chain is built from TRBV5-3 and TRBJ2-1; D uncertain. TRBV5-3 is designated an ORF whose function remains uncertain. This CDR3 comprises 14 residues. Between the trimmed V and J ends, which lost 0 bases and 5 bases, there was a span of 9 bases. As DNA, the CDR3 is TGTGCCAGAAGCTTGGATGCACTGAACAATGAGCAGTTCTTC. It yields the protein CARSLDALNNEQFF.

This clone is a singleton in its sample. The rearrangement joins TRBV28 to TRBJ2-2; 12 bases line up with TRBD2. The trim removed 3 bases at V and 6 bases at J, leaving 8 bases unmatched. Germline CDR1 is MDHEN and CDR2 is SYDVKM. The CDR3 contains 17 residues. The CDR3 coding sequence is TGTGCCAGCAGTTTGGGCGGACTAGCGGGAAGGCCCGGGGAGCTGTTTTTT. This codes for CASSLGGLAGRPGELFF.

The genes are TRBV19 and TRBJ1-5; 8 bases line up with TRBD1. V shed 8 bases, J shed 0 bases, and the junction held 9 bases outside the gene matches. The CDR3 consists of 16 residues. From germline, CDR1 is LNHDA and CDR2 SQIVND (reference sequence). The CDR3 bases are TGTGCCAGTGGGGACAGGTTGAAAGATAGCAATCAGCCCCAGCATTTT. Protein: CASGDRLKDSNQPQHF.

The CDR3 DNA follows: TGTGCCAGCAGTTTAGTTGGAGGGGCTCACACTGAAGCTTTCTTT. This encodes CASSLVGGAHTEAFF. This chain links TRBV27 with TRBJ1-1; D might be TRBD1 (5 bases). CDR3 size: 15 residues. Per germline, CDR1 MNHEY and CDR2 SMNVEV (reference sequence). V was cut by 2 bases and J by 3 bases, with 13 bases left in between.

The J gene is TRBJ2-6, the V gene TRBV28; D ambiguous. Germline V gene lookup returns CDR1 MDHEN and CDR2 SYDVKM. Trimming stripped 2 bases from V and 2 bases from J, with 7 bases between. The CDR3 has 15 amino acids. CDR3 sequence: CASSLGVAGANVLTF. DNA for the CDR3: TGTGCCAGCAGTTTAGGGGTGGCTGGGGCCAACGTCCTGACTTTC.

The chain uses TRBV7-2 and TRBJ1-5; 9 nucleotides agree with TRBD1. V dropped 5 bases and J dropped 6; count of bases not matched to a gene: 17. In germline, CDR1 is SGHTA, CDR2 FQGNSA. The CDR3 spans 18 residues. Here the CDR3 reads CASSAGTGMLGSRQPQHF. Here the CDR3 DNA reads TGTGCCAGCAGCGCCGGGACAGGGATGTTGGGTAGCCGTCAGCCCCAGCATTTT. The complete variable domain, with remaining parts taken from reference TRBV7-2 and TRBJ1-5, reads GAGVSQSPSNKVTEKGKDVELRCDPISGHTALYWYRQSLGQGLEFLIYFQGNSAPDKSGLPSDRFSAERTGGSVSTLTIQRTQQEDSAVYLCASSAGTGMLGSRQPQHFGDGTRLSIL.

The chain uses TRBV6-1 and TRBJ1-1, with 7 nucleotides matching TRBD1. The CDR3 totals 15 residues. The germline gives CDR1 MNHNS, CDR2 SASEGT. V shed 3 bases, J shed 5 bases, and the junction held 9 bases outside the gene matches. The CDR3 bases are TGTGCCAGCAGTGAGGGTCCAGGGGGAAGAACTGAAGCTTTCTTT. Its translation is CASSEGPGGRTEAFF.

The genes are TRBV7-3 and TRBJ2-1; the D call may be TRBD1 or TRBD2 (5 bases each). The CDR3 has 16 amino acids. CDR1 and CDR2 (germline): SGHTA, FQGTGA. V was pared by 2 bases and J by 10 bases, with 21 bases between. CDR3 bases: TGTGCCAGCAGCTTAGGGTCTGCGGGTACCAAGGGGGAGCAGTTCTTC. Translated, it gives CASSLGSAGTKGEQFF.

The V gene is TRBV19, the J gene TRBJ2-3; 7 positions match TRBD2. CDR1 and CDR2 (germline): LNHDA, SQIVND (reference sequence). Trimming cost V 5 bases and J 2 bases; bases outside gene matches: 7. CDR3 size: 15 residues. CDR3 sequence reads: CASSPSGALTDTQYF. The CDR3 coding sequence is TGTGCCAGTAGTCCCAGCGGGGCCCTCACAGATACGCAGTATTTT.

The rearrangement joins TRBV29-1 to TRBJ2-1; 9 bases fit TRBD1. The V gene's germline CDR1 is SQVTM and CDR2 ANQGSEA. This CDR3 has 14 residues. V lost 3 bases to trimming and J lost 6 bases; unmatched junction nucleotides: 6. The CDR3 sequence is CSVEEGTGINEQFF. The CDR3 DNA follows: TGCAGCGTTGAGGAAGGGACAGGGATCAATGAGCAGTTCTTC.

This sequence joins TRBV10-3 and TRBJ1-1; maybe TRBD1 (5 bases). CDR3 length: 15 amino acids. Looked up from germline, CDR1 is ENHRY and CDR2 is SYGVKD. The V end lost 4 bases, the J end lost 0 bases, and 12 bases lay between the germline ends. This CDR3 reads CAISAGDGMNTEAFF. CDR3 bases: TGTGCCATCAGTGCCGGGGACGGAATGAACACTGAAGCTTTCTTT.

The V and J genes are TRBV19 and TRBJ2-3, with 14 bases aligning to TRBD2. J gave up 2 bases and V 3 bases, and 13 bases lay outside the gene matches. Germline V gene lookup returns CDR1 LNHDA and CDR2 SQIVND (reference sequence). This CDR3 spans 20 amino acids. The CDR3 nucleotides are TGTGCCAGTAGTATCAGGGTCGGGACTAGCGGGAGTACTAACACAGATACGCAGTATTTT. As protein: CASSIRVGTSGSTNTDTQYF.

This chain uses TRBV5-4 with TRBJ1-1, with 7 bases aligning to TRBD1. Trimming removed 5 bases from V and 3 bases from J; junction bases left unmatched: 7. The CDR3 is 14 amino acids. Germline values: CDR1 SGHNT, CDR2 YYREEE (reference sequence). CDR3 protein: CASREGGFDTEAFF. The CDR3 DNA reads TGTGCCAGCAGAGAAGGGGGCTTCGACACTGAAGCTTTCTTT.

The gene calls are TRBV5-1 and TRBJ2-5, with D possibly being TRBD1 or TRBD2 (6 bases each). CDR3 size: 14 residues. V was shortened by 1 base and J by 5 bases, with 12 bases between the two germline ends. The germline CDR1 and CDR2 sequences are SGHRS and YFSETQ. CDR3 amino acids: CASSLSGGRETQYF. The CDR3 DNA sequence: TGCGCCAGCAGCTTGTCCGGGGGCCGGGAGACCCAGTACTTC.

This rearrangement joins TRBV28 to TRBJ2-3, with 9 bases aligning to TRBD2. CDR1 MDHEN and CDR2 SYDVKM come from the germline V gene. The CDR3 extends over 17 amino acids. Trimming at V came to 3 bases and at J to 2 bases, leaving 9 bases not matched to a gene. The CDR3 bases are TGTGCCAGCAGTTTCCTAAAAGCGGGAGGCCCCACAGATACGCAGTATTTT. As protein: CASSFLKAGGPTDTQYF.

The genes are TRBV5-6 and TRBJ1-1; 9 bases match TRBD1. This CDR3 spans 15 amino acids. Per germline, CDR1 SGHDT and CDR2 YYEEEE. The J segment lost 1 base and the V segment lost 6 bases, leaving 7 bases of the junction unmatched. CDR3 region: CASIPGTGTNTEAFF. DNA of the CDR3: TGTGCCAGCATTCCCGGGACAGGGACGAACACTGAAGCTTTCTTT.

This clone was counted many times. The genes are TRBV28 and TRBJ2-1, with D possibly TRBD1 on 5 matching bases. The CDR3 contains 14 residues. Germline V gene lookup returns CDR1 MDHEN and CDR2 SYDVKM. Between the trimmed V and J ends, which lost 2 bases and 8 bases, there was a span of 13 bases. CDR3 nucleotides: TGTGCCAGCAGTTTACCCCAGGGCCGCGATGAGCAGTTCTTC. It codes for CASSLPQGRDEQFF. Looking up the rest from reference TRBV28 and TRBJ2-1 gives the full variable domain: DVKVTQSSRYLVKRTGEKVFLECVQDMDHENMFWYRQDPGLGLRLIYFSYDVKMKEKGDIPEGYSVSREKKERFSLILESASTNQTSMYLCASSLPQGRDEQFFGPGTRLTVL.

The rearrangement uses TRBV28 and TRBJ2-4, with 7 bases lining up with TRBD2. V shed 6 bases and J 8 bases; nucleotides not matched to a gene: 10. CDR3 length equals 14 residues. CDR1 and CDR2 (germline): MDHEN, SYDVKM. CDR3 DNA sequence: TGTGCCAGCAGGGATGAAGGACTAGTTGACATTCAGTACTTC. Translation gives CASRDEGLVDIQYF.

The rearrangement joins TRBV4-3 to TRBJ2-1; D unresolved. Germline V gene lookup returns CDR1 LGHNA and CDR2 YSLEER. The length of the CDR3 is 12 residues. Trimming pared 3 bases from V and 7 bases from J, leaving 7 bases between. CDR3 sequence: CASSQSSNEQFF. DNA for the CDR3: TGCGCCAGCAGCCAGTCTAGTAATGAGCAGTTCTTC.

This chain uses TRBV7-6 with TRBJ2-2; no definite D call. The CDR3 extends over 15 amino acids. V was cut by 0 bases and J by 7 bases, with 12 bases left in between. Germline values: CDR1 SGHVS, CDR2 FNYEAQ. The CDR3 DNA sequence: TGTGCCAGCAGCTTAGCTCCTTCAGGTATCGGGGAGCTGTTTTTT. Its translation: CASSLAPSGIGELFF.